One sample yielded the 28 T cell receptor beta chains listed below, sequenced in a study of blood T cell repertoires in COVID-19. Some clones are missing from TCRdb's copy, which holds only in-frame ones; the method was immunoSEQ multiplex PCR. The profile shows around 200,000 clones, around 79% of them singletons. Sequencing used peripheral blood. The receptors derive from a woman aged 40 to 50 with COVID-19, enrolled during active disease.

The chain has TRBV30 and TRBJ2-3; TRBD2 matches at 11 bases. Germline CDR1 is GTSNPN and CDR2 is SVGIG (reference sequence). V was pared by 2 bases and J by 4 bases, with 11 bases of the junction left unmatched. The CDR3 runs to 17 residues. CDR3 amino acids: CAWSLTMTSGMSDTQYF. Here the CDR3 DNA reads TGTGCCTGGAGTCTAACGATGACTAGCGGGATGTCAGATACGCAGTATTTT.

CDR3 region: CASKGREGEQYF. The CDR3 DNA follows: TGCGCCAGCAAGGGCAGGGAAGGCGAGCAGTACTTC. The chain couples TRBV4-1 to TRBJ2-7; possibly TRBD1 for D (5 bases). Trimming left V 7 bases short and J 6 bases short, with 13 bases between. The CDR3 loop spans 12 amino acids. CDR1 is MGHRA and CDR2 is YSYEKL in the germline V gene.

J is TRBJ1-2 and V is TRBV7-2; TRBD1 aligns across 7 bases. After removal of 4 bases from V and 8 bases from J, the junction contained 13 bases not matched to a gene. Looked up from germline, CDR1 is SGHTA and CDR2 is FQGNSA. This CDR3 has 15 amino acids. CDR3 sequence (DNA): TGTGCCAGCAGCTCCGGACAGGTTGTTTTTGGGGGCTACACCTTC. Translation gives CASSSGQVVFGGYTF.

This chain joins TRBV19 and TRBJ2-2, with 7 bases fitting TRBD1. This CDR3 is built from 13 residues. Germline V gives CDR1 LNHDA, CDR2 SQIVND (reference sequence). The ends lost 7 bases at V and 4 bases at J; junction bases unmatched: 3. The CDR3 sequence: CASKTGTTGELFF. CDR3 in DNA: TGTGCCAGTAAGACAGGGACCACCGGGGAGCTGTTTTTT.

The V call is TRBV21-1, the J call TRBJ2-7; the D call of TRBD1 is as the table states it, not checked on the DNA. TRBV21-1 is termed a pseudogene. This CDR3 has 12 amino acids. CDR3 coding DNA: TGTGCCAGGGGCCCCAACTTACACGAGCAGTACTTC. It translates to CARGPNLHEQYF.

In this sample, this clone turned up many times. J is TRBJ2-2 and V is TRBV9, with 7 bases matching TRBD2. J gave up 6 bases and V 3 bases, and 8 bases lay outside the gene matches. The CDR3 has 15 amino acids. Germline V gene lookup returns CDR1 SGDLS and CDR2 YYNGEE. The CDR3 region has the DNA TGTGCCAGCAGCGCCCCGGGGGGAATGGCCGGGGAGCTGTTTTTT. Its protein is CASSAPGGMAGELFF.

The chain couples TRBV7-2 to TRBJ2-3; TRBD2 matches at 14 bases. The CDR3 loop spans 17 amino acids. Germline-derived CDR1 and CDR2 are SGHTA and FQGNSA. Trimming at V came to 5 bases and at J to 2 bases, leaving 6 bases not matched to a gene. DNA for the CDR3: TGTGCCAGCAGCGCCAGACTAGCGGGGGGGTTCACAGATACGCAGTATTTT. As protein: CASSARLAGGFTDTQYF. Supplemented by reference TRBV7-2 and TRBJ2-3, the full variable domain reads GAGVSQSPSNKVTEKGKDVELRCDPISGHTALYWYRQSLGQGLEFLIYFQGNSAPDKSGLPSDRFSAERTGGSVSTLTIQRTQQEDSAVYLCASSARLAGGFTDTQYFGPGTRLTVL.

This clone occurred once. The chain has TRBV24-1 and TRBJ1-2; the D is unclear. This CDR3 region has 12 residues. V was pared by 3 bases and J by 6 bases, with 7 bases between. Germline V gives CDR1 KGHDR, CDR2 SFDVKD. As DNA, the CDR3 is TGTGCCACCAGTGATAACTTCAATGGCTACACCTTC. This codes for CATSDNFNGYTF.

This clone has just one count. The J gene is TRBJ2-5, the V gene TRBV7-2, with D perhaps TRBD2 (7 bases). Germline assignment: CDR1 SGHTA and CDR2 FQGNSA. V was shortened by 3 bases and J by 4 bases, with 18 bases between the two germline ends. The CDR3 runs to 16 residues. The CDR3 DNA reads as TGTGCCAGCAGCTTCCCGCCGGGGGGCGGTGGAGAGACCCAGTACTTC. This codes for CASSFPPGGGGETQYF.

The chain combines TRBV29-1 with TRBJ1-2, with TRBD1 as a possible D gene (6 bases). Germline V gives CDR1 SQVTM, CDR2 ANQGSEA. The CDR3 extends over 14 amino acids. The ends were cut back, 3 bases at V and 4 bases at J, with 15 bases in the middle. The CDR3 coding sequence is TGCAGCGTTGACCCACAGGGCGCTCGCTATGGCTACACCTTC. This translates into CSVDPQGARYGYTF. Full variable domain (rest looked up from reference TRBV29-1 and TRBJ1-2): SAVISQKPSRDICQRGTSLTIQCQVDSQVTMMFWYRQQPGQSLTLIATANQGSEATYESGFVIDKFPISRPNLTFSTLTVSNMSPEDSSIYLCSVDPQGARYGYTFGSGTRLTVV.

This chain uses TRBV6-5 with TRBJ2-6; D remains ambiguous. The V gene lost 0 bases and the J gene lost 4 bases, with 7 bases spanning the gap. Germline assignment: CDR1 MNHEY and CDR2 SVGAGI. The CDR3 contains 15 residues. DNA for the CDR3: TGTGCCAGCAGTTACTCGAACGGGGGGGCCAACGTCCTGACTTTC. Protein: CASSYSNGGANVLTF.

V is TRBV19 and J is TRBJ1-3; 8 positions match TRBD1. Per germline, CDR1 LNHDA and CDR2 SQIVND (reference sequence). The CDR3 spans 12 residues. V shed 10 bases, J shed 4 bases, and the junction held 3 bases outside the gene matches. DNA of the CDR3: TGTGCCACGCGGACAGGGGGAAACACCATATATTTT. Translation gives CATRTGGNTIYF.

The rearrangement links TRBV6-6 to TRBJ1-5; the match to TRBD1 covers 12 bases. The V segment lost 5 bases and the J segment 6 bases; nucleotides outside the gene matches: 11. The CDR3 spans 17 residues. Germline loops: CDR1 MNHNY, CDR2 SVGAGI (reference sequence). The CDR3 nucleotides are TGTGCCAGCAGTCGCGCCGGGACAGGGGGCGCGGGTCAGCCCCAGCATTTT. It specifies CASSRAGTGGAGQPQHF.

V gene TRBV5-1 combines with J gene TRBJ2-3; 8 nucleotides line up with TRBD2. This CDR3 is built from 14 residues. Germline CDR1 is SGHRS and CDR2 is YFSETQ. Trimming took 2 bases from V and 6 from J; bases not matched to a gene: 5. DNA for the CDR3: TGCGCCAGCAGCTTCCAGCGGGAGAAGGATACGCAGTATTTT. Protein product: CASSFQREKDTQYF. Supplemented by reference TRBV5-1 and TRBJ2-3, the full variable domain reads KAGVTQTPRYLIKTRGQQVTLSCSPISGHRSVSWYQQTPGQGLQFLFEYFSETQRNKGNFPGRFSGRQFSNSRSEMNVSTLELGDSALYLCASSFQREKDTQYFGPGTRLTVL.

The chain couples TRBV23-1 to TRBJ1-2; 8 bases agree with TRBD1. Being an ORF, TRBV23-1 has a function that is uncertain. Trimming took 3 bases from V and 5 from J; bases not matched to a gene: 8. This CDR3 has 15 residues. This chain's CDR3 is CASSQWTGNPYGYTF. The CDR3 bases are TGCGCCAGCAGTCAGTGGACAGGGAACCCATATGGCTACACCTTC.

On this clone itself: Different DNA sequences within this sample yield the same CDR3. The J gene is TRBJ2-2, the V gene TRBV10-1; TRBD1 is a possible D gene (6 bases). This CDR3 spans 13 amino acids. CDR1 and CDR2 (germline): WNHNN, SYGVQD (reference sequence). V was pared by 7 bases and J by 5 bases, with 11 bases between. The CDR3 DNA sequence: TGCGCCAGCACCCGGACAGTAACCGGGGAGCTGTTTTTT. Its translation is CASTRTVTGELFF.

V gene TRBV5-8 combines with J gene TRBJ2-5, with a tentative D call TRBD1 (6 bases). CDR3 length: 15 residues. Germline CDR1 SGHTS, CDR2 YDEGEE. V was clipped by 5 bases and J by 5 bases, with 19 bases between them. The CDR3 reads CASSRPQQGGETQYF. The CDR3 nucleotides are TGTGCCAGCAGTCGCCCCCAACAGGGTGGGGAGACCCAGTACTTC.

The chain joins TRBV7-9 to TRBJ1-2, with D unclear. Trimming pared 7 bases from V and 5 bases from J, leaving 17 bases between. This CDR3 comprises 14 residues. Germline V gene data show CDR1 as SEHNR and CDR2 as FQNEAQ (reference sequence). The CDR3 here is CASTLTRGDYGYTF. In DNA, the CDR3 is TGTGCCAGCACCCTTACGCGGGGAGATTATGGCTACACCTTC.

The rearrangement links TRBV15 to TRBJ1-5, with D possibly being TRBD1 (6 bases). This CDR3 contains 14 residues. V gave up 3 bases and J gave up 2 bases, with 8 bases separating them. From germline, CDR1 is LNHNV and CDR2 YYDKDF (reference sequence). The CDR3 DNA reads TGTGCCACCAGCAGGCGACAGGGCAATCAGCCCCAGCATTTT. The encoded protein is CATSRRQGNQPQHF.

The genes are TRBV2 and TRBJ1-2; tentative D call: TRBD1 (6 bases). Germline V lookup: CDR1 SNHLY, CDR2 FYNNEI. The CDR3 runs 14 residues. V was clipped by 0 bases and J by 7 bases, with 12 bases between them. This CDR3 is CASSEADRGFGYTF. CDR3 nucleotides: TGTGCCAGCAGTGAAGCGGACAGAGGCTTTGGCTACACCTTC.

This clone has more than one count but fewer than ten. V usage is TRBV2 and J usage is TRBJ2-5, with TRBD2 matching 14 bases. V lost 8 bases and J lost 2; bases outside the gene matches: 4. The CDR3 has 15 residues. Germline-derived CDR1 and CDR2 are SNHLY and FYNNEI. DNA of the CDR3: TGTGCCAGCCGAGGACTAGCGGGAGGTCAAGAGACCCAGTACTTC. This encodes CASRGLAGGQETQYF.

V usage is TRBV7-8 and J usage is TRBJ1-2; possible D gene TRBD1, 5 bases. Per the germline V gene, CDR1 is SGHVS and CDR2 is FQNEAQ. V lost 4 bases, J lost 1 base, and 10 bases lay in between. The CDR3 is 14 amino acids. This CDR3 is CASSSPTVNYGYTF. DNA for the CDR3: TGTGCCAGCAGCTCGCCGACAGTTAACTATGGCTACACCTTC.

This clone was seen many times. The V and J genes are TRBV2 and TRBJ2-7; 10 bases fit TRBD2. The CDR3 loop spans 15 amino acids. With V trimmed by 2 bases and J by 2 bases, 3 bases remained unmatched. Germline CDR1 is SNHLY and CDR2 is FYNNEI. CDR3 sequence (DNA): TGTGCCAGCAGTGAACTAGCGGGAGCTGCCTACGAGCAGTACTTC. This sequence encodes CASSELAGAAYEQYF.

This chain connects TRBV3-1 (or the pseudogene TRBV3-2) to TRBJ2-6; 8 bases fit TRBD1. Trimming cost V 4 bases and J 0 bases; bases outside gene matches: 11. The germline V gene has CDR1 LGHDT and CDR2 YNNKEL (reference sequence). The length of the CDR3 is 19 residues. For the CDR3, the DNA is TGTGCCAGCAGCCCCGTTCCGGGACAGGCGAACTCTGGGGCCAACGTCCTGACTTTC. Translated, it gives CASSPVPGQANSGANVLTF.

The J gene is TRBJ1-5, the V gene TRBV12-3 or TRBV12-4; D might be TRBD1 (5 bases). This CDR3 is built from 12 residues. Between the trimmed V and J ends, which lost 7 bases and 6 bases, there was a span of 10 bases. The CDR3 is CASNQGLQPQHF. CDR3 nucleotides: TGTGCCAGCAACCAGGGTCTTCAGCCCCAGCATTTT.

The chain uses TRBV18 and TRBJ2-1, with 8 bases aligning to TRBD2. Germline values: CDR1 KGHSH, CDR2 LQKENI. This CDR3 region has 15 residues. The V and J ends lost 3 bases and 10 bases, in that order; junction bases with no gene match: 11. The CDR3 nucleotides read TGTGCCAGCTCACCTAGTAGGCGGGAGGACGCGGAGCAGTTCTTC. Its translation: CASSPSRREDAEQFF.

There are a few counts of this clone. The V and J genes are TRBV9 and TRBJ2-3; D may be TRBD2 (6 bases). With 0 bases removed from V and 4 bases from J, the gap between germline ends came to 15 bases. The V gene's germline CDR1 is SGDLS and CDR2 YYNGEE. The CDR3 covers 16 residues. The CDR3 DNA sequence: TGTGCCAGCAGCGTAGGGGTGGGAGGAGGCGCAGATACGCAGTATTTT. Protein product: CASSVGVGGGADTQYF.

The chain employs TRBV6-2 or TRBV6-3 and TRBJ1-4; 7 bases match TRBD1. CDR1 and CDR2 (germline): MNHEY, SVGEGT. The CDR3 sequence is 18 residues long. J lost 7 bases, V lost 6 bases, and 20 bases had no gene match. The CDR3, as DNA: TGTGCCAGCAGCCTTCTTACAGGGGTCGGAAGTTATGGTGAAAAACTGTTTTTT. This gives the protein CASSLLTGVGSYGEKLFF.